This T cell receptor beta chain was identified during a study of CD8+ T cells in alopecia areata. Whole-study context: Scoring of severity for treated patients was based on percentage of affected scalp area. Whole-study results and caveats: Clonality in the scalp and expanded CD8+ clones ranked among the top 100 were significantly decreased by tofacitinib.

As regards this clone: The antigen remains undetermined.

CDR1 PRHDT and CDR2 FYEKMQ come from the germline V gene (reference sequence). Losses at the gene ends were 3 bases for V and 3 bases for J; bases not matched to a gene: 8. The CDR3 totals 15 residues. Treatment denoted: oral pan-JAK inhibitor, 5-10 mg twice daily. Sequencing templates came from extracted RNA that was reverse transcribed into cDNA. Assay: immunoSEQ multiplex PCR; the TCRdb copy retains only in-frame clones and omits some. The profile shows 90,000 to 120,000 clones, roughly 89% of them singletons. The rearrangement links TRBV13 to TRBJ2-7; the match to TRBD2 covers 7 bases. This TCR came from a human donor with alopecia areata. The material was CD8+ T cells sorted from blood, obtained at week 24, from a patient treated with tofacitinib. The DNA for the CDR3 is TGTGCCAGCAGCTTCATCGAGGGAGGGAGCTACGAGCAGTACTTC. Residues: CASSFIEGGSYEQYF.